This T cell receptor beta chain derives from a study of beta chain features in type 1 diabetes. Sorted cells reached over 95% purity in every population. TCRB transcripts that were expressed got sequenced, as all of the isolated RNA had been reverse transcribed. Average reads for naive, central memory and regulatory T cell samples were several million. Sequencing used immunoSEQ multiplex PCR; TCRdb keeps in-frame clones, though not all of them. The profile shows around 40,000 clones, 55% to 70% of them singletons. CDR1 LNHNV and CDR2 YYDKDF come from the germline V gene (reference sequence). The ends lost 3 bases at V and 1 base at J; junction bases unmatched: 6. The CDR3 extends over 18 amino acids.

Sequencing was performed on Tregs from blood. This clonotype was sampled from a woman younger than 45 in good health. The chain employs TRBV15 and TRBJ1-4, with 12 bases fitting TRBD1. The CDR3 sequence: CATSSPGTGGVTNEKLFF. The CDR3, as DNA: TGTGCCACCAGCAGCCCCGGGACAGGGGGCGTAACTAATGAAAAACTGTTTTTT. Complete variable domain (other parts from reference TRBV15 and TRBJ1-4): DAMVIQNPRYQVTQFGKPVTLSCSQTLNHNVMYWYQQKSSQAPKLLFHYYDKDFNNEADTPDNFQSRRPNTSFCFLDIRSPGLGDTAMYLCATSSPGTGGVTNEKLFFGSGTQLSVL.